A single sample gave rise to the 4 T cell receptor beta chains below, sequenced in a study of T cell responses to AZD1222 COVID-19 vaccine. Assay: immunoSEQ multiplex PCR; the TCRdb copy retains only in-frame clones and omits some. The repertoire has approximately 35,000 clones, 85% to 90% of them found once; the top ten carry 11%. The sequencing used peripheral blood, collected 28 days after the second AZD1222 dose. These receptors came from an adult who received the AZD1222 COVID-19 vaccine.

The genes are TRBV19 and TRBJ2-7, with 8 bases that match TRBD2. This CDR3 spans 15 amino acids. CDR1 and CDR2 from the germline V gene are LNHDA and SQIVND (reference sequence). J was trimmed by 6 bases and V by 5 bases; bases with no gene match: 12. CDR3 sequence (DNA): TGTGCCAGTAGTGTTACTAGCGGCCTGCCGGGCGAGCAGTACTTC. This translates into CASSVTSGLPGEQYF.

The chain carries TRBV15 and TRBJ2-4, with D unresolved. The germline V gene encodes CDR1 LNHNV and CDR2 YYDKDF (reference sequence). The CDR3 sequence is 16 residues long. The V gene lost 0 bases and the J gene lost 8 bases, with 17 bases spanning the gap. CDR3 DNA sequence: TGTGCCACCAGCAGAGATTTCGGCGAGAAGGTAGACATTCAGTACTTC. The encoded protein is CATSRDFGEKVDIQYF.

The chain combines TRBV30 with TRBJ2-1, with D possibly TRBD1 on 5 matching bases. The germline V gene encodes CDR1 GTSNPN and CDR2 SVGIG (reference sequence). This CDR3 comprises 14 residues. The V gene lost 1 base and the J gene lost 0 bases, with 7 bases spanning the gap. The CDR3 region has the DNA TGTGCCTGGAGTGGGGGCCCCTCCTACAATGAGCAGTTCTTC. Protein sequence: CAWSGGPSYNEQFF. Looking up the rest from reference TRBV30 and TRBJ2-1 gives the full variable domain: SQTIHQWPATLVQPVGSPLSLECTVEGTSNPNLYWYRQAAGRGLQLLFYSVGIGQISSEVPQNLSASRPQDRQFILSSKKLLLSDSGFYLCAWSGGPSYNEQFFGPGTRLTVL.

This sequence joins TRBV28 and TRBJ2-7, with TRBD1 matching over 7 bases. J was trimmed by 4 bases and V by 2 bases; bases with no gene match: 8. Germline CDR1 MDHEN, CDR2 SYDVKM. This CDR3 spans 15 amino acids. Written as DNA, the CDR3 is TGTGCCAGCAGTTTACTACAGGGGTCCCTTTACGAGCAGTACTTC. It is translated as CASSLLQGSLYEQYF.